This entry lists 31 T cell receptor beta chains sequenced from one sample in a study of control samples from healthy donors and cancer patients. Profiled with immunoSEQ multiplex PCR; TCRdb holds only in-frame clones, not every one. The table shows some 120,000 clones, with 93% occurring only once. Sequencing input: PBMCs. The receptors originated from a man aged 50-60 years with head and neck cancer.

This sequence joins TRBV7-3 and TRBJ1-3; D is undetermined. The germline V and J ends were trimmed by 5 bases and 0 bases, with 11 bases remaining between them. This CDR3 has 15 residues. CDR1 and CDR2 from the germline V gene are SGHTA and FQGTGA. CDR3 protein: CASSEQAFSGNTIYF. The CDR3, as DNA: TGTGCCAGCAGCGAGCAGGCGTTCTCTGGAAACACCATATATTTT.

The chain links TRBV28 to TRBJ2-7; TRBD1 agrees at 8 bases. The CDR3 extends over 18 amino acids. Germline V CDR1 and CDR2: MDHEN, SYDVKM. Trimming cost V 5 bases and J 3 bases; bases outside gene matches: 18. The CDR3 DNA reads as TGTGCCAGCAGTGCCCGGACAGGGATCCCTATGACGGGCTACGAGCAGTACTTC. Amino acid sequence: CASSARTGIPMTGYEQYF.

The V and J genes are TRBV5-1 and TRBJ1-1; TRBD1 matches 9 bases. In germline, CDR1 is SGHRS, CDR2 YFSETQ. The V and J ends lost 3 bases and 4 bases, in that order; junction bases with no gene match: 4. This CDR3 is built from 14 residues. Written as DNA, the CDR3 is TGCGCCAGCAGCTCCCGGGACAGGGTCACTGAAGCTTTCTTT. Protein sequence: CASSSRDRVTEAFF.

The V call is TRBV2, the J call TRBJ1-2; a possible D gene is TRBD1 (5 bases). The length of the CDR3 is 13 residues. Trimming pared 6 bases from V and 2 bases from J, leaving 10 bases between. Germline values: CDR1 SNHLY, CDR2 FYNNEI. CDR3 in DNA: TGTGCCAGCAGACTACAGGAGAACTATGGCTACACCTTC. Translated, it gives CASRLQENYGYTF.

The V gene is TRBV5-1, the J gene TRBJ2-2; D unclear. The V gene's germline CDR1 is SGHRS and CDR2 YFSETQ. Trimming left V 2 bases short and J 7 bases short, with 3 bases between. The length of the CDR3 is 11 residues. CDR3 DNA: TGCGCCAGCAGCTTCGGCGGGGAGCTGTTTTTT. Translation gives CASSFGGELFF.

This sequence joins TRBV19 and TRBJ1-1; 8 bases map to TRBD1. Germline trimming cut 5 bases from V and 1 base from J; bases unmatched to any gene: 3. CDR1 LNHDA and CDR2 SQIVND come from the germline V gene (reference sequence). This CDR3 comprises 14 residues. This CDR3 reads CASSPGTGNTEAFF. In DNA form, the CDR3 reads TGTGCCAGTAGTCCGGGGACAGGGAACACTGAAGCTTTCTTT. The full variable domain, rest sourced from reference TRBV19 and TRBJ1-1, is DGGITQSPKYLFRKEGQNVTLSCEQNLNHDAMYWYRQDPGQGLRLIYYSQIVNDFQKGDIAEGYSVSREKKESFPLTVTSAQKNPTAFYLCASSPGTGNTEAFFGQGTRLTVV.

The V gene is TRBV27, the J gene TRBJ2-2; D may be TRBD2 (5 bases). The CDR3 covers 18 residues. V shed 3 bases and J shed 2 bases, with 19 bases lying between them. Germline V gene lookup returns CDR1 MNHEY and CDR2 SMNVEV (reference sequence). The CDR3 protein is CASSFKGLRVPNTGELFF. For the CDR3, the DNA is TGTGCCAGCAGTTTTAAAGGACTGAGGGTACCCAACACCGGGGAGCTGTTTTTT.

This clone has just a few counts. CDR3 bases: TGTGCCAGCAGCGTAGAGGGCCAGGGGCTGAGCACAGATACGCAGTATTTT. Translated, it gives CASSVEGQGLSTDTQYF. The chain recombines TRBV9 with TRBJ2-3; D possibly corresponds to TRBD1 (6 bases). The CDR3 runs to 17 residues. CDR1 and CDR2 (germline): SGDLS, YYNGEE. Trimming cost V 0 bases and J 0 bases, with 14 bases left between them. Full variable domain (missing parts from reference TRBV9 and TRBJ2-3): DSGVTQTPKHLITATGQRVTLRCSPRSGDLSVYWYQQSLDQGLQFLIQYYNGEERAKGNILERFSAQQFPDLHSELNLSSLELGDSALYFCASSVEGQGLSTDTQYFGPGTRLTVL.

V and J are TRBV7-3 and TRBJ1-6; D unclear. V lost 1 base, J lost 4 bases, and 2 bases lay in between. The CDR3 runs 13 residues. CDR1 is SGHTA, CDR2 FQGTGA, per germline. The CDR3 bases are TGTGCCAGCAGCTTAAGTTATAATTCACCCCTCCACTTT. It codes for CASSLSYNSPLHF.

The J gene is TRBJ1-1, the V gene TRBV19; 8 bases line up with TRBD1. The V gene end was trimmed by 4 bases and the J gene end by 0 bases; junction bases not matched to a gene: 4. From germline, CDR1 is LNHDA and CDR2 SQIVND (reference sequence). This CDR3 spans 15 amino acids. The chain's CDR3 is CASSNGQGMNTEAFF. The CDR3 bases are TGTGCCAGTAGTAACGGACAGGGCATGAACACTGAAGCTTTCTTT.

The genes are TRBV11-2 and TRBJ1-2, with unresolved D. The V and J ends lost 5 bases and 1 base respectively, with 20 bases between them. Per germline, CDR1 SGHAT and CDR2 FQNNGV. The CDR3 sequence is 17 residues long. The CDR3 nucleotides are TGTGCCAGCAGCCTAGGGCCAGGAGGCCCTATTAACTATGGCTACACCTTC. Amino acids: CASSLGPGGPINYGYTF.

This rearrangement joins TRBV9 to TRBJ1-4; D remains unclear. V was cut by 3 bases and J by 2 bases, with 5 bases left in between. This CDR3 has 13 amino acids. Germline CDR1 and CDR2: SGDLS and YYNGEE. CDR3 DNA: TGTGCCAGCAGCGACTGGACTAATGAAAAACTGTTTTTT. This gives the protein CASSDWTNEKLFF.

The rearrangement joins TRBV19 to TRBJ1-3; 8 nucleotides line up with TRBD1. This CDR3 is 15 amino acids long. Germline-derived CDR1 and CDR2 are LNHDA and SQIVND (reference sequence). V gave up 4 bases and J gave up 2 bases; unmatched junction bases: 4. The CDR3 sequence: CASSTRQGTGNTIYF. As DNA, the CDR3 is TGTGCCAGTAGTACCCGACAGGGGACTGGAAACACCATATATTTT. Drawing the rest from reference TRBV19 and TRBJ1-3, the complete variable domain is DGGITQSPKYLFRKEGQNVTLSCEQNLNHDAMYWYRQDPGQGLRLIYYSQIVNDFQKGDIAEGYSVSREKKESFPLTVTSAQKNPTAFYLCASSTRQGTGNTIYFGEGSWLTVV.

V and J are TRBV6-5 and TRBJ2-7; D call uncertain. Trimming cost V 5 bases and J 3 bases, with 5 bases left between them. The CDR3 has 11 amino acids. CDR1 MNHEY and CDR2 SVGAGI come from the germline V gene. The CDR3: CASSPNYEQYF. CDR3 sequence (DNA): TGTGCCAGCAGTCCCAACTACGAGCAGTACTTC.

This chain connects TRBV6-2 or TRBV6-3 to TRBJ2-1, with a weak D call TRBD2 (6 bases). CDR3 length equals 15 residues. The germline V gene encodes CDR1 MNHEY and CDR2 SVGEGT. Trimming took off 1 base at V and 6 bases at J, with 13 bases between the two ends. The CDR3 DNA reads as TGTGCCAGCAGTTACTTCCCGGGACTCCTCAATGAGCAGTTCTTC. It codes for CASSYFPGLLNEQFF.

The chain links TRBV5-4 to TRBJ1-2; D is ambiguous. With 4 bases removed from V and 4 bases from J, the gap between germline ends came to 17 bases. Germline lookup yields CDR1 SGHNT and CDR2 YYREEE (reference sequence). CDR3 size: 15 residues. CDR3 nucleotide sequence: TGTGCCAGCAGCCCAGGACCCGGATTCATCTATGGCTACACCTTC. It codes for CASSPGPGFIYGYTF.

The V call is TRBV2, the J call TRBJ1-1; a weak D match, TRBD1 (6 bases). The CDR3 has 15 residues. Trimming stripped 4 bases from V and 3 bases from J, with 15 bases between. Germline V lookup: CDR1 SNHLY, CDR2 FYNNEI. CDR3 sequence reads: CASSVFQGLDTEAFF. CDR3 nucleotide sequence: TGTGCCAGCAGTGTGTTCCAGGGGTTGGACACTGAAGCTTTCTTT.

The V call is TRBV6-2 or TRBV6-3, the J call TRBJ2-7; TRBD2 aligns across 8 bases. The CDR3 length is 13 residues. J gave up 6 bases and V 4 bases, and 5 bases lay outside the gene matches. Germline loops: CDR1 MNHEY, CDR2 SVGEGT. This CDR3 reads CASSSGGATEQYF. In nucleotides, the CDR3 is TGTGCCAGCAGTTCGGGGGGGGCTACCGAGCAGTACTTC.

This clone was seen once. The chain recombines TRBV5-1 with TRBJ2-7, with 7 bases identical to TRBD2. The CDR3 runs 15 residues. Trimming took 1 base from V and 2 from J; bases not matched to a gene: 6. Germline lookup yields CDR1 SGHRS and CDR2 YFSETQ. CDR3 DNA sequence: TGCGCCAGCAGCTTGTTAGGGAGGGGAGCCTACGAGCAGTACTTC. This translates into CASSLLGRGAYEQYF. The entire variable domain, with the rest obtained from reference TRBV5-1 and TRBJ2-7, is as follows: KAGVTQTPRYLIKTRGQQVTLSCSPISGHRSVSWYQQTPGQGLQFLFEYFSETQRNKGNFPGRFSGRQFSNSRSEMNVSTLELGDSALYLCASSLLGRGAYEQYFGPGTRLTVT.

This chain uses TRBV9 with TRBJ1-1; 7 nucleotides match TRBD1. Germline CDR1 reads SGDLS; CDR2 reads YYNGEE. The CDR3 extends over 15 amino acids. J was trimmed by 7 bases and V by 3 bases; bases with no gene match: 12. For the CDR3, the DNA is TGTGCCAGCAGCGCCGCAGGCCCAGGGGGGTATGAAGCTTTCTTT. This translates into CASSAAGPGGYEAFF.

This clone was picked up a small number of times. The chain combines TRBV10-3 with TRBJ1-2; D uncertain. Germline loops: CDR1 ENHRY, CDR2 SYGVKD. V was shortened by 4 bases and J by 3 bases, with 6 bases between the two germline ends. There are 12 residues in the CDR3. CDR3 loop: CAISADHYGYTF. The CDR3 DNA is TGTGCCATCAGTGCCGATCACTATGGCTACACCTTC.

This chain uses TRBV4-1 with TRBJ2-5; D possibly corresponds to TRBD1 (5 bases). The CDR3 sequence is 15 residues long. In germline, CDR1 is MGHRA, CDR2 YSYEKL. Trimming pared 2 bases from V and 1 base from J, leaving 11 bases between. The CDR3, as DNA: TGCGCCAGCAGCCAAATGGAACAGGCCCAAGAGACCCAGTACTTC. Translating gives CASSQMEQAQETQYF.

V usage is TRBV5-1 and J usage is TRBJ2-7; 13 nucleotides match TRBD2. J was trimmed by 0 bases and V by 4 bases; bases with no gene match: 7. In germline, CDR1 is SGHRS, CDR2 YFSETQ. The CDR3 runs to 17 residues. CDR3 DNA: TGCGCCAGCAGCGTGGGACTAGCGGGGATTCCCTCCTACGAGCAGTACTTC. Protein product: CASSVGLAGIPSYEQYF. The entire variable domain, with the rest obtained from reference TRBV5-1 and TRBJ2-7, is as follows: KAGVTQTPRYLIKTRGQQVTLSCSPISGHRSVSWYQQTPGQGLQFLFEYFSETQRNKGNFPGRFSGRQFSNSRSEMNVSTLELGDSALYLCASSVGLAGIPSYEQYFGPGTRLTVT.

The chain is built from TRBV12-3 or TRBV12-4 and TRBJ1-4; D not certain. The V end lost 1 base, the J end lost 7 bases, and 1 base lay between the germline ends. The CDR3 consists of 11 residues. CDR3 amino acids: CASSLGEKLFF. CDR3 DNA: TGTGCCAGCAGTTTAGGTGAAAAACTGTTTTTT.

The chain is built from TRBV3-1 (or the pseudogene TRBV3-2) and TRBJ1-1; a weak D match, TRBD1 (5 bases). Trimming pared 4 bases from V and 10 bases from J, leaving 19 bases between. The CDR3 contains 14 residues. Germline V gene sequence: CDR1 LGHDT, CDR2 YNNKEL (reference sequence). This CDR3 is CASSPGRTTGGAFF. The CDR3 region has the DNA TGTGCCAGCAGCCCCGGGAGGACAACTGGCGGAGCTTTCTTT.

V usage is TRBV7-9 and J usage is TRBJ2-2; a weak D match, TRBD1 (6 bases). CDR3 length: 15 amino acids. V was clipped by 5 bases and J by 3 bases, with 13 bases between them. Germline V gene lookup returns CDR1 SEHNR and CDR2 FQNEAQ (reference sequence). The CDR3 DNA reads TGTGCCAGCAGCCCAGGGGACCGAGACACCGGGGAGCTGTTTTTT. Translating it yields CASSPGDRDTGELFF.

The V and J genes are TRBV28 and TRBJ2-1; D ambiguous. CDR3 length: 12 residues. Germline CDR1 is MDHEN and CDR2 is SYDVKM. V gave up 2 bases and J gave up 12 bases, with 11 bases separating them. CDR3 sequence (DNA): TGTGCCAGCAGTTTACGGCTCCCCGCGCAGTTCTTC. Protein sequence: CASSLRLPAQFF.

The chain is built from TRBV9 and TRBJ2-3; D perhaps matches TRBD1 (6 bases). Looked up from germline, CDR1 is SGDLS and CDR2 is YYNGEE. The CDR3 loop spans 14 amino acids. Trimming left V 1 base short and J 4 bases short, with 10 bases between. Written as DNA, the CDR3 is TGTGCCAGCAGCGTACAGGGGAATGCAGATACGCAGTATTTT. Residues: CASSVQGNADTQYF.

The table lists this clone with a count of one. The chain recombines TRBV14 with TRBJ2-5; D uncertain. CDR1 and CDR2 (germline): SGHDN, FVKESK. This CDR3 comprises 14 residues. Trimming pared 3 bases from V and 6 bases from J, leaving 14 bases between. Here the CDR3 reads CASSHLARRKTQYF. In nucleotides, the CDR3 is TGTGCCAGCAGCCACCTGGCCAGAAGGAAGACCCAGTACTTC.

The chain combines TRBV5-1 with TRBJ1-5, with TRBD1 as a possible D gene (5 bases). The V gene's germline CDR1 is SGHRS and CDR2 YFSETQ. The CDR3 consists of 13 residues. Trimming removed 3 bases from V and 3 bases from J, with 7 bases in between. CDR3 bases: TGCGCCAGCAGCTGGGGCGTCAATCAGCCCCAGCATTTT. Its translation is CASSWGVNQPQHF.

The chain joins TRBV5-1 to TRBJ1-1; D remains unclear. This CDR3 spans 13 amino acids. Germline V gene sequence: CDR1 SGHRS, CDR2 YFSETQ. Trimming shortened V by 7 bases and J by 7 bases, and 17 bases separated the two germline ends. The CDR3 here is CASRLVGSREAFF. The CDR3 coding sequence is TGCGCCAGCCGTTTGGTGGGATCTCGTGAAGCTTTCTTT.